A single sample gave rise to the 9 T cell receptor beta chains below, sequenced in a study of blood T cell repertoires in COVID-19. Clones were sequenced by immunoSEQ multiplex PCR, and TCRdb holds only the in-frame ones, with some missing. The sample contains roughly 50,000 clones, roughly nine tenths of which appear only once. What was sequenced was peripheral blood. The receptors derive from an older woman with active or convalescent COVID-19.

This rearrangement joins TRBV25-1 to TRBJ1-2; 7 bases agree with TRBD1. Trimming removed 5 bases from V and 4 bases from J; junction bases left unmatched: 4. The length of the CDR3 is 13 residues. Looked up from germline, CDR1 is MGHDK and CDR2 is SYGVNS. CDR3 in amino acids: CASSPRDSYGYTF. Here the CDR3 DNA reads TGTGCCAGCAGTCCCCGGGACAGCTATGGCTACACCTTC.

This chain joins TRBV11-2 and TRBJ1-5, with D possibly being TRBD1 (5 bases). Trimming cost V 1 base and J 3 bases, with 10 bases left between them. This CDR3 has 15 residues. CDR1 and CDR2 from the germline V gene are SGHAT and FQNNGV. The CDR3, as DNA: TGTGCCAGCAGCTTAGTTGGAGGGGACAATCAGCCCCAGCATTTT. Its translation is CASSLVGGDNQPQHF.

This chain joins TRBV30 and TRBJ1-3; a weak D match, TRBD1 (5 bases). V was pared by 0 bases and J by 4 bases, with 10 bases between. Germline V gene sequence: CDR1 GTSNPN, CDR2 SVGIG (reference sequence). The CDR3 length is 14 residues. CDR3: CAWSVGQAGNTIYF. The CDR3 DNA is TGTGCCTGGAGTGTCGGACAAGCCGGAAACACCATATATTTT.

The V and J genes are TRBV12-3 or TRBV12-4 and TRBJ2-7, with D possibly matching TRBD2 (5 bases). Trimming shortened V by 6 bases and J by 2 bases, and 11 bases separated the two germline ends. CDR3 length equals 13 residues. CDR3 DNA: TGTGCCAGCAGCTCCTCCGGGGCCTACGAGCAGTACTTC. It codes for CASSSSGAYEQYF.

The chain's CDR3 is CASSVGRMNTEAFF. In DNA, the CDR3 is TGTGCCAGCAGCGTGGGGAGGATGAACACTGAAGCTTTCTTT. V gene TRBV11-3 combines with J gene TRBJ1-1, with no clear D. V was pared by 5 bases and J by 0 bases, with 10 bases between. CDR3 size: 14 residues. Germline assignment: CDR1 SGHNT and CDR2 YENEEA.

This clone appeared a single time. The V call is TRBV27, the J call TRBJ2-1, with a possible D match to TRBD2 (5 bases). The ends were cut back, 3 bases at V and 8 bases at J, with 5 bases in the middle. This CDR3 has 11 residues. From germline, CDR1 is MNHEY and CDR2 SMNVEV (reference sequence). This CDR3 reads CASSLRDEQFF. The CDR3 coding sequence is TGTGCCAGCAGTTTGCGGGATGAGCAGTTCTTC.

The V call is TRBV10-3, the J call TRBJ2-3, with no clear D. The CDR3 loop spans 13 amino acids. CDR1 and CDR2 from the germline V gene are ENHRY and SYGVKD. The germline V and J ends were trimmed by 3 bases and 0 bases, with 4 bases remaining between them. CDR3 region: CAISDTSTDTQYF. In DNA, the CDR3 is TGTGCCATCAGTGATACAAGCACAGATACGCAGTATTTT.

The count of this clone is one. The V and J genes are TRBV6-2 or TRBV6-3 and TRBJ2-1; tentatively, D is TRBD2 (5 bases). With 5 bases removed from V and 2 bases from J, the gap between germline ends came to 10 bases. This CDR3 has 14 amino acids. Germline assignment: CDR1 MNHEY and CDR2 SVGEGT. The DNA of the CDR3 is TGTGCCAGCAGTCTGGCGACTACCTACAATGAGCAGTTCTTC. The encoded protein is CASSLATTYNEQFF.

The chain couples TRBV27 to TRBJ1-3, with a tentative D call TRBD1 (6 bases). CDR3 length equals 14 residues. Trimming pared 8 bases from V and 2 bases from J, leaving 13 bases between. Germline-derived CDR1 and CDR2 are MNHEY and SMNVEV (reference sequence). DNA for the CDR3: TGTGCCAGCTTTTCACCAGGGGCTGGAAACACCATATATTTT. Amino acids: CASFSPGAGNTIYF.